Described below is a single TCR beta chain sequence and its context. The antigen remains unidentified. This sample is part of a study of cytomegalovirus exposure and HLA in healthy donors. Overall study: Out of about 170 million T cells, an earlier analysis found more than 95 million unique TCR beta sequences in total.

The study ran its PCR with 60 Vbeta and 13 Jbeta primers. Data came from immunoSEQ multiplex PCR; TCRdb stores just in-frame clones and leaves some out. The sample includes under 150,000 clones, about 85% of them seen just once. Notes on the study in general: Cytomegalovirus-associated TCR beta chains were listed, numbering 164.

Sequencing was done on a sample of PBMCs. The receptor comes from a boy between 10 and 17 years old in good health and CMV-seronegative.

The CDR3 is CASSSTSGQAYEQYF. CDR3 DNA sequence: TGTGCCAGCAGTTCTACCTCGGGACAGGCCTACGAGCAGTACTTC. The genes are TRBV5-4 and TRBJ2-7; 8 nucleotides match TRBD1. The CDR3 contains 15 residues. Germline-derived CDR1 and CDR2 are SGHNT and YYREEE (reference sequence). V dropped 5 bases and J dropped 2; count of bases not matched to a gene: 9.